The 13 T cell receptor beta chains given below trace back to one sample, sequenced in a study of human T cells and chemical hapten exposure. The library gave individual cDNA molecules unique molecular identifiers. MiXCR, run by TCRdb on the reads, gives a single entry per CDR3 protein. The sample carries about 120,000 distinct CDR3 sequences, over 7.5% recorded once. The authors extracted total RNA from unfractionated whole blood. Specimen: whole blood. The receptor source for this set is a human donor in good health. Some clones in this sample may be carry-over from other donors' samples.

The genes are TRBV12-3 or TRBV12-4 and TRBJ1-5, with TRBD1 identical over 8 bases. V dropped 2 bases and J dropped 6; count of bases not matched to a gene: 3. The CDR3 runs 14 residues. For the CDR3, the DNA is TGTGCCAGCAGTTTAACGGACAGGGCTCAGCCCCAGCATTTT. It encodes CASSLTDRAQPQHF.

This clonotype has only a few counts. The CDR3 nucleotides are TGTGCCAGCAGTTTTTCTGGCAGGGGGTTCAATCAGCCCCAGCATTTT. Protein sequence: CASSFSGRGFNQPQHF. The chain combines TRBV27 with TRBJ1-5, with 7 bases that match TRBD1. The trim removed 3 bases at V and 3 bases at J, leaving 8 bases unmatched. Germline V CDR1 and CDR2: MNHEY, SMNVEV (reference sequence). The CDR3 runs 16 residues.

This clonotype has a count of ten or more. The chain joins TRBV3-1 to TRBJ2-3; TRBD2 might be the D (5 bases). V was clipped by 0 bases and J by 0 bases, with 13 bases between them. This CDR3 is 17 amino acids long. Germline assignment: CDR1 LGHDT and CDR2 YNNKEL (reference sequence). The chain's CDR3 is CASSQDSSGESTDTQYF. CDR3 coding DNA: TGTGCCAGCAGCCAAGATTCCAGCGGAGAGAGCACAGATACGCAGTATTTT.

The table lists this clonotype with many counts. The DNA for the CDR3 is TGTGCCAGCAGCTCGCTGGGGGACAGGGGTATCGAGCAGTACTTC. It codes for CASSSLGDRGIEQYF. The chain combines TRBV7-9 with TRBJ2-7, with TRBD1 identical over 10 bases. The J segment lost 6 bases and the V segment lost 4 bases, leaving 9 bases of the junction unmatched. Per the germline V gene, CDR1 is SEHNR and CDR2 is FQNEAQ (reference sequence). The CDR3 consists of 15 residues.

The CDR3 bases are TGTGCCAGCAGCTTAACGAACCAAGAGACCCAGTACTTC. It yields the protein CASSLTNQETQYF. V gene TRBV7-3 combines with J gene TRBJ2-5; D is unclear. The CDR3 has 13 residues. Germline CDR1 SGHTA, CDR2 FQGTGA. The V end lost 0 bases, the J end lost 0 bases, and 2 bases lay between the germline ends.

The gene calls are TRBV2 and TRBJ1-1, with no clear D. Germline V lookup: CDR1 SNHLY, CDR2 FYNNEI. V was pared by 6 bases and J by 2 bases, with 10 bases between. This CDR3 has 13 residues. The CDR3 region has the DNA TGTGCCAGCAGATTGGACCTAAACACTGAAGCTTTCTTT. It codes for CASRLDLNTEAFF. Together with reference TRBV2 and TRBJ1-1, the CDR3 gives the full variable domain: EPEVTQTPSHQVTQMGQEVILRCVPISNHLYFYWYRQILGQKVEFLVSFYNNEISEKSEIFDDQFSVERPDGSNFTLKIRSTKLEDSAMYFCASRLDLNTEAFFGQGTRLTVV.

The sample holds a few counts of this clonotype. The rearrangement joins TRBV11-1 to TRBJ2-7, with D perhaps matching TRBD1 (6 bases). V was pared by 1 base and J by 1 base, with 14 bases between. Per germline, CDR1 SGHAT and CDR2 FQDESV (reference sequence). There are 16 residues in the CDR3. The CDR3 is CASSLGGQVSSYEQYF. The CDR3 DNA reads TGTGCCAGCAGCTTAGGGGGACAAGTTTCATCCTACGAGCAGTACTTC.

The rearrangement links TRBV6-1 to TRBJ1-5; D uncertain. The CDR3 contains 13 residues. Trimming pared 6 bases from V and 4 bases from J, leaving 10 bases between. The germline gives CDR1 MNHNS, CDR2 SASEGT. CDR3 nucleotides: TGTGCCAGCAGGGCGGACGGGAATCAGCCCCAGCATTTT. Translated: CASRADGNQPQHF.

J is TRBJ2-7 and V is TRBV5-6; TRBD1 is a possible D gene (7 bases). Trimming removed 4 bases at V and 4 bases at J, with 18 bases between. CDR1 is SGHDT, CDR2 YYEEEE, per germline. The CDR3 covers 15 residues. CDR3 amino acids: CASSAGGSGAYEQYF. The CDR3 coding sequence is TGTGCCAGCAGCGCAGGGGGTAGCGGAGCATACGAGCAGTACTTC.

This clonotype was seen ten or more times. The chain combines TRBV4-2 with TRBJ1-2; 12 nucleotides line up with TRBD1. The V gene's germline CDR1 is LGHNA and CDR2 YNFKEQ. V lost 3 bases, J lost 5 bases, and 16 bases stayed unmatched. CDR3 length: 19 amino acids. The CDR3 reads CASSHTPGQGAQGGYGYTF. CDR3 nucleotide sequence: TGTGCCAGCAGCCATACCCCGGGACAGGGGGCGCAGGGGGGGTATGGCTACACCTTC.

In this sample, this clonotype turned up a few times. This CDR3 reads CSGTGGTNTEAFF. CDR3 DNA sequence: TGCAGTGGGACAGGGGGAACAAACACTGAAGCTTTCTTT. V gene TRBV20-1 combines with J gene TRBJ1-1, with 10 bases fitting TRBD1. Germline V gives CDR1 DFQATT, CDR2 SNEGSKA (reference sequence). Germline trimming cut 7 bases from V and 2 bases from J; bases unmatched to any gene: 4. The CDR3 spans 13 residues.

This clonotype has only a few counts. The chain links TRBV7-7 to TRBJ2-5; 14 bases match TRBD2. Germline V gene lookup returns CDR1 SSHAT and CDR2 FNYEAQ (reference sequence). With V trimmed by 5 bases and J by 3 bases, 8 bases remained unmatched. The CDR3 extends over 17 amino acids. The DNA for the CDR3 is TGTGCCAGCAGCCGGGGGGGGGGACTAGCGGGAGAAGAGACCCAGTACTTC. It codes for CASSRGGGLAGEETQYF.

The chain employs TRBV25-1 and TRBJ2-7; D may match TRBD1 or TRBD2 (5 bases each). V shed 6 bases and J shed 0 bases, with 18 bases lying between them. Germline V CDR1 and CDR2: MGHDK, SYGVNS. CDR3 length equals 16 residues. For the CDR3, the DNA is TGTGCCAGCAGCCTACTGGGGGACCGAAGCTCCTACGAGCAGTACTTC. Amino acid sequence: CASSLLGDRSSYEQYF.